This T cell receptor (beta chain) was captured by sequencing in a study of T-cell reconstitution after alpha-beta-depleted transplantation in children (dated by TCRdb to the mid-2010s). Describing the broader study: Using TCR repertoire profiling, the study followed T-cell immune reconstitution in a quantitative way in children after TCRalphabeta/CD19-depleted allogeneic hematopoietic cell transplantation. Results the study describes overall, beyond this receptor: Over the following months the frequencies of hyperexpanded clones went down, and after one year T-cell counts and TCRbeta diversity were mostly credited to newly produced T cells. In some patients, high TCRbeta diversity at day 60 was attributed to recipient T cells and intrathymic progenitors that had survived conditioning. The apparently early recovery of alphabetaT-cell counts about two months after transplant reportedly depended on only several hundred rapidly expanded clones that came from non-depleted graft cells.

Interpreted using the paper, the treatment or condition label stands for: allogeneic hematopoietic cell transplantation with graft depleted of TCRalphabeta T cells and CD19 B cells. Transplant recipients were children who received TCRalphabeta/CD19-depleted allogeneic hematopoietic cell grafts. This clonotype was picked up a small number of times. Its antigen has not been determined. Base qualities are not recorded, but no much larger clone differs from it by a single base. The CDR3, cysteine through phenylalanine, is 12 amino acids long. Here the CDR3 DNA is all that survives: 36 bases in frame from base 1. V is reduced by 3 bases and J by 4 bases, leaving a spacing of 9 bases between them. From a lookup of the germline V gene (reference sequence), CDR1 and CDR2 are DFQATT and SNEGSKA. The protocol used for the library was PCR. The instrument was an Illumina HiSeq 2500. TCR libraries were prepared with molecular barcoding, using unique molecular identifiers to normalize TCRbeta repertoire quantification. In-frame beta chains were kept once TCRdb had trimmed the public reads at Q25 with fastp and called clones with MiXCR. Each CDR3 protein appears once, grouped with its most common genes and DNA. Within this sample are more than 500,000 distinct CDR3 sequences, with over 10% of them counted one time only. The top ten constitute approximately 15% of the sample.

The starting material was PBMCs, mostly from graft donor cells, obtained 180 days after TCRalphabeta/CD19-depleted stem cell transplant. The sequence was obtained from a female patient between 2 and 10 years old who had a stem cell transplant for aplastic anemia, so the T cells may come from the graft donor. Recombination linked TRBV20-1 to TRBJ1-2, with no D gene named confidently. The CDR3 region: CSASRTVYGYTF. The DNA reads TGCAGTGCTAGCCGGACGGTCTATGGCTACACCTTC.